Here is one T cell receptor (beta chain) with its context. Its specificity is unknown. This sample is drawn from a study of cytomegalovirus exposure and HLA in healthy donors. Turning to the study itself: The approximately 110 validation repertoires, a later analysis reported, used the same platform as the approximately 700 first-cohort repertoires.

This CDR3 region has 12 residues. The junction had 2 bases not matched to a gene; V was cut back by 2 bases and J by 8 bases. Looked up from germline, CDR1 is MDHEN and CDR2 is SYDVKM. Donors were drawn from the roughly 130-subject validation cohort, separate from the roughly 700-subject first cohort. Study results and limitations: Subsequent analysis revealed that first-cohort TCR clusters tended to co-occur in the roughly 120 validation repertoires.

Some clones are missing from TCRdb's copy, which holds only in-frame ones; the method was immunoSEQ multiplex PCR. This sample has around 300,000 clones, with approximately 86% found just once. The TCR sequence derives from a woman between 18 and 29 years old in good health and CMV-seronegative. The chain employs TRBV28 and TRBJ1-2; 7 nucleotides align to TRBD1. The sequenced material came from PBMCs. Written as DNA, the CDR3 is TGTGCCAGCAGTTTAAGGGGGCTGGGCTACACCTTC. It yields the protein CASSLRGLGYTF.